Listed here are 29 T cell receptor beta chains from one sample, sequenced in a study of circulating and synovial CD4+ cells in juvenile arthritis. This table comes from immunoSEQ multiplex PCR, and its TCRdb copy is limited to in-frame clones, with some not included. The repertoire consists of about 33,000 clones, with roughly 95% occurring once and the leading ten covering approximately 0.68%. Material for sequencing was CD4+ T cells from blood. These receptors all come from a human donor with juvenile idiopathic arthritis.

The V and J genes are TRBV19 and TRBJ1-4, with D uncertain. Trimming cost V 4 bases and J 0 bases, with 12 bases left between them. This CDR3 contains 16 residues. CDR1 is LNHDA, CDR2 SQIVND, per germline (reference sequence). The CDR3 region has the DNA TGTGCCAGTAGTACGGTAGACGGAGCAACTAATGAAAAACTGTTTTTT. Translation: CASSTVDGATNEKLFF.

The rearrangement joins TRBV7-9 to TRBJ1-5; perhaps TRBD1 as D (5 bases). The length of the CDR3 is 14 residues. Looked up from germline, CDR1 is SEHNR and CDR2 is FQNEAQ (reference sequence). Deletions cut 6 bases from V and 0 bases from J, with 9 bases between. DNA of the CDR3: TGTGCCAGCAGTTCAGACAGTAGCAATCAGCCCCAGCATTTT. It specifies CASSSDSSNQPQHF.

V gene TRBV5-1 combines with J gene TRBJ2-5, with 10 bases fitting TRBD2. The germline CDR1 and CDR2 sequences are SGHRS and YFSETQ. J gave up 3 bases and V 3 bases, and 5 bases lay outside the gene matches. CDR3 length: 15 residues. CDR3 region: CASSSLAGVKETQYF. The CDR3 coding sequence is TGCGCCAGCAGCTCCCTAGCGGGGGTGAAAGAGACCCAGTACTTC.

This chain joins TRBV7-6 and TRBJ2-3, with 9 nucleotides matching TRBD2. Looked up from germline, CDR1 is SGHVS and CDR2 is FNYEAQ. V lost 2 bases to trimming and J lost 6 bases; unmatched junction nucleotides: 6. The CDR3 spans 15 residues. The CDR3 spells CASSLLSGGRDTQYF. The CDR3 nucleotides are TGTGCCAGCAGCTTACTTAGCGGGGGTAGGGATACGCAGTATTTT.

The J gene is TRBJ1-1, the V gene TRBV29-1; D uncertain. There are 13 residues in the CDR3. With 4 bases removed from V and 3 bases from J, the gap between germline ends came to 12 bases. Germline CDR1 reads SQVTM; CDR2 reads ANQGSEA. The CDR3 region is CSVARSSDTEAFF. The CDR3 bases are TGCAGCGTTGCTCGCTCCAGCGACACTGAAGCTTTCTTT.

The chain carries TRBV27 and TRBJ1-2; tentatively, D is TRBD1 (5 bases). V was trimmed by 4 bases and J by 8 bases, leaving 17 bases between them. CDR1 is MNHEY and CDR2 is SMNVEV in the germline V gene (reference sequence). The CDR3 length is 14 residues. The CDR3 region has the DNA TGTGCCAGCAGTTCATCGGGGCAGGGTCGCGGCTACACCTTC. It yields the protein CASSSSGQGRGYTF.

This clone was observed a few times. This chain connects TRBV28 to TRBJ1-4, with 9 nucleotides matching TRBD1. V shed 2 bases, J shed 7 bases, and the junction held 5 bases outside the gene matches. CDR3 length: 15 residues. CDR1 and CDR2 from the germline V gene are MDHEN and SYDVKM. The CDR3 region is CASSLPGTGIEKLFF. CDR3 DNA: TGTGCCAGCAGTTTACCCGGGACAGGGATTGAAAAACTGTTTTTT.

The rearrangement uses TRBV10-3 and TRBJ2-5; 13 positions match TRBD2. Trimming took 6 bases from V and 2 from J; bases not matched to a gene: 6. The CDR3 length is 16 residues. Germline loops: CDR1 ENHRY, CDR2 SYGVKD. CDR3 DNA: TGTGCCATCAGCAAGGCGGGACTAGCGGGGCAAGAGACCCAGTACTTC. Translated: CAISKAGLAGQETQYF.

The chain has TRBV7-9 and TRBJ2-3; TRBD2 matches 14 bases. The length of the CDR3 is 15 residues. V shed 11 bases, J shed 6 bases, and the junction held 10 bases outside the gene matches. CDR1 SEHNR and CDR2 FQNEAQ come from the germline V gene (reference sequence). The CDR3 DNA is TGTGCCTGCGGACTAGCGGGAGGAAGGCGGGATACGCAGTATTTT. As protein: CACGLAGGRRDTQYF.

The V call is TRBV28, the J call TRBJ1-5; the D gene is possibly TRBD1 (5 bases). V was clipped by 1 base and J by 4 bases, with 17 bases between them. This CDR3 is built from 17 residues. Germline V gives CDR1 MDHEN, CDR2 SYDVKM. The CDR3 sequence is CASSLFAGGLLNQPQHF. In nucleotides, the CDR3 is TGTGCCAGCAGTTTATTTGCGGGGGGACTATTAAATCAGCCCCAGCATTTT.

This clone has a single count. V usage is TRBV7-2 and J usage is TRBJ1-2; D is unresolved. Germline V lookup: CDR1 SGHTA, CDR2 FQGNSA. Trimming removed 5 bases from V and 4 bases from J, with 11 bases in between. This CDR3 comprises 13 residues. The CDR3: CASSPTGVYGYTF. The CDR3 coding sequence is TGTGCCAGCAGCCCGACGGGAGTCTATGGCTACACCTTC.

V gene TRBV19 combines with J gene TRBJ2-2; 7 bases line up with TRBD2. Germline trimming cut 5 bases from V and 6 bases from J; bases unmatched to any gene: 6. CDR1 is LNHDA, CDR2 SQIVND, per germline (reference sequence). This CDR3 contains 14 residues. The CDR3 is CASSGRGKAGELFF. The CDR3 DNA is TGTGCCAGTAGTGGGCGGGGGAAAGCCGGGGAGCTGTTTTTT.

The count of this clone is one. The V gene is TRBV2, the J gene TRBJ2-1, with 9 bases lining up with TRBD2. Germline V gene data show CDR1 as SNHLY and CDR2 as FYNNEI. J gave up 9 bases and V 7 bases, and 10 bases lay outside the gene matches. The CDR3 loop spans 14 amino acids. The CDR3 nucleotides are TGTGCCAGCACGGGTCTAGCGGGATATTTTGAGCAGTTCTTC. As protein: CASTGLAGYFEQFF.

The genes are TRBV4-1 and TRBJ2-1; TRBD2 matches at 8 bases. Losses at the gene ends were 3 bases for V and 0 bases for J; bases not matched to a gene: 4. The CDR3 is 16 residues long. Germline-derived CDR1 and CDR2 are MGHRA and YSYEKL. The CDR3 DNA follows: TGCGCCAGCAGCCATATGACTAGCGCCTCCTACAATGAGCAGTTCTTC. Residues: CASSHMTSASYNEQFF.

The rearrangement links TRBV6-6 to TRBJ1-6; the match to TRBD1 covers 10 bases. With 2 bases clipped from V and 8 bases from J, the junction kept 3 bases outside the gene matches. The CDR3 sequence is 15 residues long. The germline V gene encodes CDR1 MNHNY and CDR2 SVGAGI (reference sequence). In DNA form, the CDR3 reads TGTGCCAGCAGTTACCGAGGACAGGGGGATTCACCCCTCCACTTT. It yields the protein CASSYRGQGDSPLHF.

This clone was observed a single time. The V gene is TRBV2, the J gene TRBJ2-7, with TRBD2 matching over 9 bases. The CDR3 is 17 amino acids. The trim removed 3 bases at V and 3 bases at J, leaving 12 bases unmatched. The germline CDR1 and CDR2 sequences are SNHLY and FYNNEI. The CDR3 here is CASSDRGGLAAIYEQYF. CDR3 bases: TGTGCCAGCAGTGATAGGGGGGGACTAGCCGCAATCTACGAGCAGTACTTC. Full variable domain (missing parts from reference TRBV2 and TRBJ2-7): EPEVTQTPSHQVTQMGQEVILRCVPISNHLYFYWYRQILGQKVEFLVSFYNNEISEKSEIFDDQFSVERPDGSNFTLKIRSTKLEDSAMYFCASSDRGGLAAIYEQYFGPGTRLTVT.

The rearrangement joins TRBV19 to TRBJ2-5; D remains unclear. The V and J ends lost 3 bases and 0 bases respectively, with 11 bases between them. CDR3 length: 15 amino acids. Looked up from germline, CDR1 is LNHDA and CDR2 is SQIVND (reference sequence). CDR3 protein: CASSISTLNQETQYF. CDR3 in DNA: TGTGCCAGTAGTATCTCCACGCTAAACCAAGAGACCCAGTACTTC.

This rearrangement joins TRBV28 to TRBJ1-4, with D maybe TRBD1 (6 bases). Between the trimmed V and J ends, which lost 5 bases and 0 bases, there was a span of 10 bases. The CDR3 sequence is 15 residues long. CDR1 and CDR2 (germline): MDHEN, SYDVKM. This CDR3 reads CASSLRQATNEKLFF. CDR3 DNA: TGTGCCAGCAGTCTCCGACAGGCAACTAATGAAAAACTGTTTTTT.

J is TRBJ2-3 and V is TRBV10-1, with TRBD2 matching 7 bases. V was pared by 3 bases and J by 4 bases, with 4 bases of the junction left unmatched. Germline CDR1 WNHNN, CDR2 SYGVQD (reference sequence). The CDR3 is 14 residues long. The CDR3 DNA sequence: TGCGCCAGCAGTGAACGACTAGCCCCAGATACGCAGTATTTT. This codes for CASSERLAPDTQYF.

This chain joins TRBV19 and TRBJ1-2; TRBD1 aligns across 9 bases. The CDR3 is 14 residues long. Germline CDR1 LNHDA, CDR2 SQIVND (reference sequence). The V and J ends lost 5 bases and 4 bases, in that order; junction bases with no gene match: 5. CDR3 sequence (DNA): TGTGCCAGTAGTGTCGAACAGGGGGCCTATGGCTACACCTTC. Residues: CASSVEQGAYGYTF.

The gene calls are TRBV14 and TRBJ1-6; D unresolved. Germline CDR1 and CDR2: SGHDN and FVKESK. The CDR3 runs 14 residues. Trimming took 3 bases from V and 10 from J, leaving 13 bases between them. Written as DNA, the CDR3 is TGTGCCAGCAGCCACGGGGTTTTGGACTCACCCCTCCACTTT. Translation: CASSHGVLDSPLHF.

V is TRBV6-1 and J is TRBJ1-1; D uncertain. Trimming shortened V by 10 bases and J by 0 bases, and 15 bases separated the two germline ends. The CDR3 is 14 amino acids. From germline, CDR1 is MNHNS and CDR2 SASEGT. CDR3 DNA sequence: TGTGCCATAAGAGGCCCGGAGTTGAACACTGAAGCTTTCTTT. It is translated as CAIRGPELNTEAFF.

This chain joins TRBV18 and TRBJ1-3, with D possibly being TRBD1 (6 bases). The CDR3 is made up of 15 amino acids. Trimming pared 6 bases from V and 0 bases from J, leaving 12 bases between. From germline, CDR1 is KGHSH and CDR2 LQKENI. The CDR3 nucleotides are TGTGCCAGCTCTCCGACAGGCGACTCTGGAAACACCATATATTTT. It is translated as CASSPTGDSGNTIYF.

This sequence joins TRBV7-2 and TRBJ1-5, with no clear D. CDR3 length: 13 amino acids. The V and J ends lost 2 bases and 7 bases respectively, with 9 bases between them. The germline V gene encodes CDR1 SGHTA and CDR2 FQGNSA. CDR3 DNA sequence: TGTGCCAGCAGCTTAACCGGAGGGCAGCCCCAGCATTTT. This sequence encodes CASSLTGGQPQHF.

J is TRBJ2-1 and V is TRBV12-5, with a possible D match to TRBD2 (7 bases). The V and J ends lost 2 bases and 8 bases respectively, with 16 bases between them. The CDR3 runs 15 residues. Per germline, CDR1 LGHNT and CDR2 FRNRAP. The CDR3 DNA follows: TGTGCTAGTGGTTTGAGGGGGAGGGGGTACCATGAGCAGTTCTTC. Translation gives CASGLRGRGYHEQFF.

V usage is TRBV9 and J usage is TRBJ1-2; D may be TRBD1 (5 bases). CDR1 and CDR2 from the germline V gene are SGDLS and YYNGEE. Trimming left V 0 bases short and J 4 bases short, with 10 bases between. This CDR3 has 14 residues. CDR3 in amino acids: CASSVAQGPYGYTF. CDR3 nucleotide sequence: TGTGCCAGCAGCGTAGCCCAGGGTCCCTATGGCTACACCTTC. The full variable domain, in which reference TRBV9 and TRBJ1-2 provide the parts outside the CDR3, is DSGVTQTPKHLITATGQRVTLRCSPRSGDLSVYWYQQSLDQGLQFLIQYYNGEERAKGNILERFSAQQFPDLHSELNLSSLELGDSALYFCASSVAQGPYGYTFGSGTRLTVV.

The chain recombines TRBV7-9 with TRBJ2-7; the D is unclear. The length of the CDR3 is 13 residues. The germline V gene encodes CDR1 SEHNR and CDR2 FQNEAQ (reference sequence). V was clipped by 4 bases and J by 1 base, with 8 bases between them. The CDR3 sequence is CASSSSGSYEQYF. DNA of the CDR3: TGTGCCAGCAGCTCTTCCGGTTCCTACGAGCAGTACTTC.

V gene TRBV4-3 combines with J gene TRBJ1-3, with D unclear. The V end was cut by 0 bases, the J end by 0 bases, with 9 bases between. Germline assignment: CDR1 LGHNA and CDR2 YSLEER. The CDR3 sequence is 16 residues long. This CDR3 reads CASSQDRFYSGNTIYF. The CDR3 bases are TGCGCCAGCAGCCAAGACAGGTTCTACTCTGGAAACACCATATATTTT.

The chain joins TRBV2 to TRBJ2-5; TRBD1 might be the D (6 bases). This CDR3 comprises 14 residues. Germline CDR1 reads SNHLY; CDR2 reads FYNNEI. Trimming cost V 6 bases and J 5 bases, with 16 bases left between them. CDR3 in DNA: TGTGCCAGCAGACAGGGAGTGGGTCACGAGACCCAGTACTTC. Protein: CASRQGVGHETQYF.